The source of this TCR beta chain is a study of OX40 agonist ivuxolimab in advanced cancers. Produced via immunoSEQ multiplex PCR; TCRdb's table is partial and in-frame only. The table includes some 50,000 clones, approximately 86% detected once. This CDR3 has 14 amino acids. Germline lookup yields CDR1 SGHVS and CDR2 FQNEAQ. Deletions cut 1 base from V and 1 base from J, with 7 bases between. This TCR came from an adult with an advanced solid tumor such as melanoma, head and neck, liver or kidney cancer. This chain joins TRBV7-8 and TRBJ1-2; D gene uncertain. Sequences were derived from CD4+ or CD8+ T cells sorted from blood, sampled in a trial of the OX40 agonist ivuxolimab. The CDR3 loop is CASSLESNNYGYTF. The DNA for the CDR3 is TGTGCCAGCAGCTTAGAAAGCAATAACTATGGCTACACCTTC.